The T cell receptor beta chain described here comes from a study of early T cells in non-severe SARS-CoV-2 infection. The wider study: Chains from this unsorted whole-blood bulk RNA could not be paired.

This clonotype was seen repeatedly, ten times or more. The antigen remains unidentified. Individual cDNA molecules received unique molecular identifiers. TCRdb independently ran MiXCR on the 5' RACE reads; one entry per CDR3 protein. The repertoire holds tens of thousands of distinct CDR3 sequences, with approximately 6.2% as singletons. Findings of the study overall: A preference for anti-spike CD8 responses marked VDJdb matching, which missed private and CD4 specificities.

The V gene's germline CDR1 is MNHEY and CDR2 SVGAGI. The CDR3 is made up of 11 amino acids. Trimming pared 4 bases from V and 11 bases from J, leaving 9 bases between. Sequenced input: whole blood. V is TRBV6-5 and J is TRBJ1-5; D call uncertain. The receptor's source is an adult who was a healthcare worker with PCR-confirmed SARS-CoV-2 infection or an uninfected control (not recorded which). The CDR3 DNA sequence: TGTGCCAGCAGTTCCGGGCTCACCCAGCATTTT. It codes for CASSSGLTQHF.